The 27 T cell receptor beta chains reported below all come from one sample, sequenced in a study of cytomegalovirus exposure and HLA in healthy donors. The PCR employed 60 Vbeta primers together with 13 Jbeta primers. Data came from immunoSEQ multiplex PCR; TCRdb stores just in-frame clones and leaves some out. The data show some 70,000 clones, with about 78% seen just once and around 3% held by the top ten. The sequenced sample consisted of PBMCs. The receptors here all came from a man younger than 35 in good health and CMV-seronegative.

The rearrangement links TRBV5-6 to TRBJ1-6; D gene ambiguous. The CDR3 is 15 residues long. The V end lost 5 bases, the J end lost 7 bases, and 16 bases lay between the germline ends. From germline, CDR1 is SGHDT and CDR2 YYEEEE. Here the CDR3 reads CASRRDNLMNSPLHF. For the CDR3, the DNA is TGTGCCAGCAGGAGAGATAACCTTATGAATTCACCCCTCCACTTT.

This clone came up once. V is TRBV27 and J is TRBJ2-7, with 9 bases fitting TRBD1. The CDR3 is made up of 14 amino acids. The V segment lost 3 bases and the J segment 3 bases; nucleotides outside the gene matches: 3. Germline V gives CDR1 MNHEY, CDR2 SMNVEV (reference sequence). This CDR3 is CASSFGTGSYEQYF. In nucleotides, the CDR3 is TGTGCCAGCAGTTTCGGGACAGGGAGCTACGAGCAGTACTTC.

In DNA form, the CDR3 reads TGTGCCTGGAGCCCGGGACTCTACAATGAGCAGTTCTTC. It specifies CAWSPGLYNEQFF. The chain employs TRBV30 and TRBJ2-1, with D tentatively TRBD2 (6 bases). The CDR3 is 13 amino acids. Germline V gene data show CDR1 as GTSNPN and CDR2 as SVGIG (reference sequence). Trimming took 3 bases from V and 3 from J, leaving 9 bases between them.

CDR3: CASSLEWAGGYNEQFF. The CDR3 DNA reads TGTGCCAGCAGCTTAGAATGGGCAGGGGGCTACAATGAGCAGTTCTTC. This chain uses TRBV7-6 with TRBJ2-1, with 7 nucleotides matching TRBD1. Germline V gives CDR1 SGHVS, CDR2 FNYEAQ. The CDR3 loop spans 16 amino acids. J gave up 3 bases and V 1 base, and 6 bases lay outside the gene matches.

The chain is built from TRBV27 and TRBJ2-7; D is perhaps TRBD1 (6 bases). The CDR3 is 12 amino acids. Germline CDR1 and CDR2: MNHEY and SMNVEV (reference sequence). Trimming left V 8 bases short and J 2 bases short, with 10 bases between. Written as DNA, the CDR3 is TGTGCCAGCGGGCCAGGGGCCTACGAGCAGTACTTC. Translated, it gives CASGPGAYEQYF.

The chain has TRBV15 and TRBJ2-4; D unclear. Deletions cut 1 base from V and 0 bases from J, with 4 bases between. Germline lookup yields CDR1 LNHNV and CDR2 YYDKDF (reference sequence). There are 14 residues in the CDR3. The CDR3 sequence is CATSRGLAKNIQYF. The DNA of the CDR3 is TGTGCCACCAGCAGAGGGCTAGCCAAAAACATTCAGTACTTC.

This clone was recorded a few times. The rearrangement joins TRBV7-6 to TRBJ1-1; D remains ambiguous. V shed 5 bases and J shed 2 bases, with 9 bases lying between them. Per germline, CDR1 SGHVS and CDR2 FNYEAQ. The CDR3 totals 13 residues. The CDR3: CASSRTHNTEAFF. The CDR3 nucleotides are TGTGCCAGCAGCCGGACTCATAACACTGAAGCTTTCTTT.

This chain links TRBV6-6 with TRBJ2-5; weak D call: TRBD1 (6 bases). The CDR3 sequence is 14 residues long. Trimming took off 6 bases at V and 0 bases at J, with 11 bases between the two ends. Germline V lookup: CDR1 MNHNY, CDR2 SVGAGI (reference sequence). The CDR3 region is CASRLGQYQETQYF. CDR3 nucleotides: TGTGCCAGCAGACTCGGACAGTACCAAGAGACCCAGTACTTC.

The chain combines TRBV10-3 with TRBJ1-3, with a possible D match to TRBD1 (6 bases). V lost 3 bases and J lost 0, with 12 bases in between. This CDR3 comprises 16 residues. The V gene's germline CDR1 is ENHRY and CDR2 SYGVKD. The CDR3 nucleotides read TGTGCCATCAGTGAACGAACAGGGCTCTCTGGAAACACCATATATTTT. This gives the protein CAISERTGLSGNTIYF.

The gene calls are TRBV28 and TRBJ2-1; TRBD1 might be the D (6 bases). V was trimmed by 6 bases and J by 4 bases, leaving 19 bases between them. The germline V gene encodes CDR1 MDHEN and CDR2 SYDVKM. The CDR3 has 16 residues. The CDR3 DNA sequence: TGTGCCAGCAGACATAACCAGGGGATCCCATACAATGAGCAGTTCTTC. Amino acid sequence: CASRHNQGIPYNEQFF.

The CDR3 region has the DNA TGTGCCAGTAGGCCGATGGTGTCGGGAGAGTATGGCTACACCTTC. Translating it yields CASRPMVSGEYGYTF. The chain is built from TRBV19 and TRBJ1-2, with D unresolved. The length of the CDR3 is 15 residues. Deletions cut 6 bases from V and 5 bases from J, with 19 bases between. Germline V gives CDR1 LNHDA, CDR2 SQIVND (reference sequence).

The genes are TRBV6-4 and TRBJ1-3; D is unresolved. This CDR3 is built from 13 residues. Germline V gene sequence: CDR1 MRHNA, CDR2 SNTAGT. Trimming shortened V by 3 bases and J by 2 bases, and 5 bases separated the two germline ends. The CDR3 DNA reads TGTGCCAGCAGTGAAACACCTGGAAACACCATATATTTT. This sequence encodes CASSETPGNTIYF.

The J gene is TRBJ2-3, the V gene TRBV5-1; TRBD2 matches at 13 bases. CDR1 is SGHRS, CDR2 YFSETQ, per germline. V lost 4 bases, J lost 2 bases, and 10 bases stayed unmatched. CDR3 size: 18 residues. This CDR3 reads CASSPGLAGLGNTDTQYF. CDR3 bases: TGCGCCAGCAGCCCGGGACTAGCGGGGTTGGGGAACACAGATACGCAGTATTTT.

V usage is TRBV28 and J usage is TRBJ2-4, with a possible D match to TRBD1 (5 bases). This CDR3 region has 18 residues. Deletions cut 3 bases from V and 0 bases from J, with 18 bases between. Germline-derived CDR1 and CDR2 are MDHEN and SYDVKM. CDR3 nucleotides: TGTGCCAGCAGTTTCGCAGGGCAGGGAATAATAGCCAAAAACATTCAGTACTTC. Protein product: CASSFAGQGIIAKNIQYF.

The V and J genes are TRBV19 and TRBJ2-7; TRBD1 is a possible D gene (6 bases). The CDR3 has 15 amino acids. The germline V gene encodes CDR1 LNHDA and CDR2 SQIVND (reference sequence). V lost 3 bases to trimming and J lost 3 bases, with 15 bases between them. The CDR3 DNA sequence: TGTGCCAGTAGTATCGACACAGGGTTTTACTACGAGCAGTACTTC. Amino acid sequence: CASSIDTGFYYEQYF.

A note on this clone: Sequence at one end of the junction differs from germline and may be a read error. The gene calls are TRBV7-9 and TRBJ2-1; D is perhaps TRBD2 (6 bases). Germline V gene lookup returns CDR1 SEHNR and CDR2 FQNEAQ (reference sequence). The CDR3 consists of 18 residues. The CDR3 region is CASSLALRTQAGGVALLF. The CDR3 DNA reads as TGTGCCAGCAGCTTAGCGCTCAGGACGCAGGCCGGAGGGGTAGCGCTACTCTTC.

The chain uses TRBV10-3 and TRBJ1-3; D may be TRBD1 (6 bases). V was cut by 0 bases and J by 4 bases, with 10 bases left in between. The CDR3 spans 15 residues. Germline V CDR1 and CDR2: ENHRY, SYGVKD. The CDR3 region has the DNA TGTGCCATCAGTGAGTCGGGGGGGCCAGGAAACACCATATATTTT. Translating it yields CAISESGGPGNTIYF.

By sample fraction, this clone is medium-sized. The chain combines TRBV5-1 with TRBJ2-2; 7 positions match TRBD1. Germline CDR1 SGHRS, CDR2 YFSETQ. The CDR3 is made up of 16 amino acids. With V trimmed by 4 bases and J by 7 bases, 13 bases remained unmatched. The CDR3 spells CASSKMTGMEIGELFF. The CDR3 nucleotides are TGCGCCAGCAGCAAAATGACAGGGATGGAAATCGGGGAGCTGTTTTTT.

The gene calls are TRBV6-1 and TRBJ1-5; no clear D. The CDR3 spans 12 residues. Trimming took off 3 bases at V and 7 bases at J, with 7 bases between the two ends. Per the germline V gene, CDR1 is MNHNS and CDR2 is SASEGT. The CDR3 region has the DNA TGTGCCAGCAGTGATAGACTCCAGCCCCAGCATTTT. Translation: CASSDRLQPQHF.

The V and J genes are TRBV10-3 and TRBJ2-7; no reliable D call. CDR1 is ENHRY, CDR2 SYGVKD, per germline. The CDR3 covers 12 residues. V was shortened by 6 bases and J by 1 base, with 7 bases between the two germline ends. CDR3 region: CAIRSQSYEQYF. Written as DNA, the CDR3 is TGTGCCATCAGGTCACAGTCCTACGAGCAGTACTTC.

V and J are TRBV10-3 and TRBJ2-3; 7 bases are shared with TRBD1. The ends lost 10 bases at V and 5 bases at J; junction bases unmatched: 6. From germline, CDR1 is ENHRY and CDR2 SYGVKD. This CDR3 spans 12 amino acids. The CDR3 DNA follows: TGTGCCACCAGGACAGGCGAAGATACGCAGTATTTT. Amino acid sequence: CATRTGEDTQYF.

V gene TRBV21-1 combines with J gene TRBJ2-2; the D call of TRBD2 is as the table states it, not checked on the DNA. TRBV21-1 is listed as a pseudogene. The CDR3 spans 20 residues. The CDR3: CASSNVPLSGRGDNTGELFF. CDR3 in DNA: TGTGCCAGCAGCAATGTACCCCTTAGCGGGAGGGGGGACAACACCGGGGAGCTGTTTTTT.

This chain links TRBV18 with TRBJ2-2; a possible D gene is TRBD2 (6 bases). V dropped 3 bases and J dropped 2 bases, with 13 bases sitting between them. The V gene's germline CDR1 is KGHSH and CDR2 LQKENI. CDR3 length: 16 amino acids. The CDR3 sequence is CASSPRGGINTGELFF. The CDR3 DNA reads as TGTGCCAGCTCACCCCGTGGGGGGATTAACACCGGGGAGCTGTTTTTT.

V usage is TRBV9 and J usage is TRBJ2-7, with D perhaps matching TRBD2 (6 bases). The CDR3 is 13 residues long. V shed 4 bases and J shed 3 bases, with 11 bases lying between them. Germline lookup yields CDR1 SGDLS and CDR2 YYNGEE. The CDR3 region has the DNA TGTGCCAGCAGCTTCCAGGGAGGCTACGAGCAGTACTTC. This encodes CASSFQGGYEQYF. The whole variable domain, filled in from reference TRBV9 and TRBJ2-7, reads DSGVTQTPKHLITATGQRVTLRCSPRSGDLSVYWYQQSLDQGLQFLIQYYNGEERAKGNILERFSAQQFPDLHSELNLSSLELGDSALYFCASSFQGGYEQYFGPGTRLTVT.

The J gene is TRBJ1-4, the V gene TRBV19; D possibly corresponds to TRBD1 (5 bases). Trimming pared 5 bases from V and 7 bases from J, leaving 11 bases between. Germline V gives CDR1 LNHDA, CDR2 SQIVND (reference sequence). CDR3 length: 13 amino acids. The CDR3 loop is CASSAPGLEKLFF. The CDR3 DNA reads as TGTGCCAGTAGTGCGCCGGGACTTGAAAAACTGTTTTTT.

This clone was counted a few times. This rearrangement joins TRBV19 to TRBJ2-1; 7 bases match TRBD1. Germline V gene lookup returns CDR1 LNHDA and CDR2 SQIVND (reference sequence). The CDR3 length is 14 residues. Trimming cost V 7 bases and J 5 bases; bases outside gene matches: 8. The CDR3 region is CASTEQGWDNEQFF. In DNA form, the CDR3 reads TGTGCCAGTACGGAACAGGGGTGGGACAATGAGCAGTTCTTC.

This rearrangement joins TRBV2 to TRBJ2-7; D might be TRBD1 (7 bases). Trimming cost V 8 bases and J 6 bases, with 11 bases left between them. CDR3 length equals 11 residues. CDR1 is SNHLY, CDR2 FYNNEI, per germline. The CDR3 spells CASYQGGEQYF. The CDR3 region has the DNA TGTGCCAGCTACCAGGGGGGCGAGCAGTACTTC.